This paragraph reports one TCR beta chain. The participants were between roughly 18 and 89 years old and came from under 25 US areas. Clinical history as reported by participants underpinned cohort assignment. This sample stems from a study of blood T cell repertoires in COVID-19. Study summary: The United States, Italy and Spain supplied acute and convalescent COVID-19 samples.

Repertoires were generated with immunoSEQ multiplex PCR, while TCRdb's copy carries only in-frame clones and drops some. The sample includes around 200,000 clones, about 90% seen only once; the top ten take over 3%. After removal of 4 bases from V and 7 bases from J, the junction contained 4 bases not matched to a gene. Per the germline V gene, CDR1 is SGHTA and CDR2 is FQGNSA. The CDR3 is 15 amino acids. The clonotype comes from a woman in her fifties or sixties in a cohort exposed to, infected with or recovered from COVID-19 (not recorded which). Sequencing used PBMCs or T cells enriched from blood (not recorded which). This chain links TRBV7-2 with TRBJ2-2; TRBD2 agrees at 12 bases. The chain's CDR3 is CASSYRLAGVGELFF. CDR3 DNA: TGTGCCAGCAGCTACAGACTAGCGGGGGTCGGGGAGCTGTTTTTT. The full variable domain, completed using reference TRBV7-2 and TRBJ2-2, is GAGVSQSPSNKVTEKGKDVELRCDPISGHTALYWYRQSLGQGLEFLIYFQGNSAPDKSGLPSDRFSAERTGGSVSTLTIQRTQQEDSAVYLCASSYRLAGVGELFFGEGSRLTVL.